Listed below are T cell receptor beta chains from one sample, sequenced in a study of T cell repertoires in cytomegalovirus infection. No antigen is known for these receptors. TCRdb fed the reads into MiXCR, producing one record per CDR3 protein. Here the sample spans about 700,000 distinct CDR3 sequences, around a third being singletons. The specimen comprised cultured PBMCs, sampled from culture after CMV antigen stimulation. These receptors originate from a human donor in good health (CMV status not recorded). Some clones in this sample may be carry-over from other donors' samples. The CDR3 runs from the conserved cysteine through the conserved F or W. A D gene is named only where the DNA matches it firmly. Size values are once, few and many counts, or a class for expanded clones, and some rows have none.

TRBJ1-5	.	TRBV20-1	.	14	CSANEERHNQPQHF	TGCAGTGCTAATGAGGAGAGACATAATCAGCCCCAGCATTTT
TRBJ2-1	TRBD2	TRBV6-2/TRBV6-3	.	16	CASSYSGWASGVRQFF	TGTGCCAGCAGTTACTCGGGCTGGGCTAGCGGGGTTCGGCAGTTCTTC
TRBJ2-3	.	TRBV7-2	few	14	CASSLFPGADTQYF	TGTGCCAGCAGCTTATTCCCTGGTGCAGATACGCAGTATTTT
TRBJ2-7	TRBD1	TRBV6-5	.	15	CASRDPTGLAYEQYF	TGTGCCAGCAGGGACCCGACAGGGTTGGCCTACGAGCAGTACTTC
TRBJ2-5	.	TRBV27	.	15	CASSPTWVDQETQYF	TGTGCCAGCAGTCCAACTTGGGTAGACCAAGAGACCCAGTACTTC
TRBJ2-5	.	TRBV7-2	many	14	CASSPPGDKETQYF	TGTGCCAGCAGCCCCCCGGGAGATAAAGAGACCCAGTACTTC
TRBJ1-2	TRBD1	TRBV10-3	.	14	CAISTGESGYGYTF	TGTGCCATCAGTACAGGGGAGTCAGGGTATGGCTACACCTTC
TRBJ2-7	TRBD1	TRBV20-1	.	12	CSAGQGTYEQYF	TGCAGTGCGGGACAGGGGACCTACGAGCAGTACTTC
TRBJ2-5	.	TRBV28	.	9	CASGATQYF	TGTGCCAGCGGGGCGACCCAGTACTTC
TRBJ1-5	.	TRBV20-1	few	15	CSAEDPTGYNQPQHF	TGCAGTGCTGAAGACCCTACAGGGTACAATCAGCCCCAGCATTTT
TRBJ1-5	.	TRBV18	.	13	CASSPSYDQPQHF	TGTGCCAGCTCACCCTCCTACGATCAGCCCCAGCATTTT
TRBJ2-7	.	TRBV28	.	14	CASSLWINSYEQYF	TGTGCCAGCAGTTTATGGATCAATTCCTACGAGCAGTACTTC
TRBJ1-4	.	TRBV12-5	.	14	CASGRGEGGEKLFF	TGTGCTAGTGGTCGAGGAGAAGGTGGTGAAAAACTGTTTTTT
TRBJ2-3	.	TRBV20-1	.	13	CSARIAGADTQYF	TGCAGTGCTAGAATAGCTGGGGCAGATACGCAGTATTTT
TRBJ1-4	.	TRBV2	few	14	CASSDQSTNEKLFF	TGTGCCAGCAGTGACCAGTCAACTAATGAAAAACTGTTTTTT
TRBJ2-1	.	TRBV24-1	.	16	CATSDRWDSSYNEQFF	TGTGCCACCAGTGATCGATGGGATAGCTCCTACAATGAGCAGTTCTTC
TRBJ2-5	TRBD2	TRBV7-2	few	14	CASSPGTTRETQYF	TGTGCCAGCAGCCCTGGGACTACCCGAGAGACCCAGTACTTC
TRBJ2-7	.	TRBV7-9	.	16	CASSLAAGSLIHEQYF	TGTGCCAGCAGCTTAGCGGCGGGGTCTTTGATCCACGAGCAGTACTTC
TRBJ2-7	.	TRBV12-3/TRBV12-4	many	15	CASSLRGSPSYEQYF	TGTGCCAGCAGTTTACGAGGGAGCCCCTCCTACGAGCAGTACTTC
TRBJ1-1	.	TRBV10-3	few	19	CAISERWATASFPGTEAFF	TGTGCCATCAGTGAGCGTTGGGCGACGGCTTCTTTTCCGGGGACTGAAGCTTTCTTT
TRBJ2-6	TRBD1	TRBV12-3/TRBV12-4	.	19	CASSSTRTGYFSGANVLTF	TGTGCCAGCAGTTCGACGAGGACAGGGTACTTCTCTGGGGCCAACGTCCTGACTTTC
TRBJ1-4	.	TRBV11-2	few	16	CASSAIRVMANEKLFF	TGTGCCAGCAGCGCGATCAGGGTCATGGCTAATGAAAAACTGTTTTTT
TRBJ1-6	.	TRBV6-1	.	15	CASSERAGMNSPLHF	TGTGCCAGCAGTGAAAGGGCAGGGATGAATTCACCCCTCCACTTT
TRBJ1-3	TRBD1	TRBV7-2	few	13	CASTTGSGNTIYF	TGTGCCAGCACGACAGGGTCTGGAAACACCATATATTTT
TRBJ2-1	.	TRBV28	few	16	CASTPGGGIPYNEQFF	TGTGCCAGCACCCCCGGCGGCGGGATCCCCTACAATGAGCAGTTCTTC
TRBJ1-1	.	TRBV5-8	.	16	CASSGTRQSMNTEAFF	TGTGCCAGCAGCGGGACCCGACAGAGCATGAACACTGAAGCTTTCTTT
TRBJ2-1	TRBD2	TRBV11-2	few	15	CASSLALRGFNEQFF	TGTGCCAGCAGCTTAGCGCTGCGGGGGTTTAATGAGCAGTTCTTC
TRBJ2-1	.	TRBV12-3/TRBV12-4	few	16	CASRSSKQPGYNEQFF	TGTGCCAGCAGATCCAGCAAACAGCCGGGTTACAATGAGCAGTTCTTC
TRBJ2-5	TRBD2	TRBV5-1	few	15	CASSLYSGSQETQYF	TGCGCCAGCAGCTTGTATAGCGGGAGCCAAGAGACCCAGTACTTC
TRBJ2-5	TRBD2	TRBV7-2	many	15	CASSPQTSGEETQYF	TGTGCCAGCAGCCCCCAGACTAGCGGGGAAGAGACCCAGTACTTC
TRBJ1-1	.	TRBV19	.	17	CASMPGGAFYPNTEAFF	TGTGCCAGTATGCCTGGGGGGGCGTTTTACCCGAACACTGAAGCTTTCTTT
TRBJ1-2	.	TRBV25-1	few	14	CASSKGGPNYGYTF	TGTGCCAGCAGCAAGGGCGGACCAAACTATGGCTACACCTTC
TRBJ2-5	.	TRBV7-2	many	14	CASSSDTFQETQYF	TGTGCCAGCAGCTCGGACACCTTCCAAGAGACCCAGTACTTC
TRBJ2-1	TRBD2	TRBV7-2	many	15	CASSSGLGPYNEQFF	TGTGCCAGCAGCTCGGGACTAGGACCCTACAATGAGCAGTTCTTC
TRBJ2-1	.	TRBV10-3	once	18	CAISVRTSTSRIGDEQFF	TGTGCCATCAGTGTACGGACGTCGACTAGTCGTATTGGCGATGAGCAGTTCTTC
TRBJ2-3	.	TRBV11-2	once	14	CASSRDFTTDTQYF	TGTGCCAGCAGCAGGGACTTTACCACAGATACGCAGTATTTT
TRBJ1-3	TRBD1	TRBV20-1	.	13	CSARQGTGNTIYF	TGCAGTGCCCGACAGGGAACTGGAAACACCATATATTTT
TRBJ2-7	.	TRBV7-2	many	15	CASSLRPRGPYEQYF	TGTGCCAGCAGCCTTCGCCCCCGGGGCCCCTACGAGCAGTACTTC
TRBJ1-3	.	TRBV27	.	14	CASSVTGTGNTIYF	TGTGCCAGCTCCGTTACAGGAACAGGAAACACCATATATTTT
TRBJ1-2	.	TRBV19	few	15	CASSPPPAAIYGYTF	TGTGCCAGTAGTCCTCCCCCAGCAGCGATTTATGGCTACACCTTC
TRBJ1-6	TRBD1	TRBV4-1	.	15	CASSQKGQGNSPLHF	TGCGCCAGCAGCCAAAAGGGACAGGGGAATTCACCCCTCCACTTT